A single sample gave rise to the 5 T cell receptor beta chains below, sequenced in a study of T cells in Graves' hyperthyroidism and ophthalmopathy. TCR beta CDR3 sequences were amplified from RNA transcripts. When the TCR CDR3 underwent first-round RT-PCR, the HTBI primer set was used. MiXCR, run by TCRdb on the multiplex PCR reads, gives a single entry per CDR3 protein. The table includes 550,000 to 700,000 distinct CDR3 sequences, approximately 44% detected once. The sequencing sample was made of peripheral blood or thyroid tissue (not recorded which). These receptors originate from an adult woman with Graves' disease, either hyperthyroidism or ophthalmopathy (not recorded which).

This chain links TRBV9 with TRBJ1-1, with no clear D. Germline V lookup: CDR1 SGDLS, CDR2 YYNGEE. V was pared by 3 bases and J by 4 bases, with 7 bases between. The CDR3 contains 12 residues. The CDR3: CASSAGSTEAFF. DNA of the CDR3: TGTGCCAGCAGCGCTGGGAGCACTGAAGCTTTCTTT.

This chain links TRBV28 with TRBJ1-1; D possibly corresponds to TRBD1 (6 bases). There are 15 residues in the CDR3. V gave up 3 bases and J gave up 2 bases, with 13 bases separating them. The V gene's germline CDR1 is MDHEN and CDR2 SYDVKM. DNA for the CDR3: TGTGCCAGCAGTTTCTCCGGGACACCAAACACTGAAGCTTTCTTT. As protein: CASSFSGTPNTEAFF.

In its sample, this clonotype was seen many times. The V call is TRBV11-2, the J call TRBJ1-4; D remains ambiguous. In germline, CDR1 is SGHAT, CDR2 FQNNGV. The CDR3 sequence is 14 residues long. Trimming cost V 5 bases and J 7 bases, with 14 bases left between them. Here the CDR3 reads CASSPNPTGEKLFF. The CDR3 nucleotides read TGTGCCAGCAGCCCTAACCCGACGGGTGAAAAACTGTTTTTT.

This sequence joins TRBV20-1 and TRBJ1-2, with D tentatively TRBD1 (6 bases). There are 15 residues in the CDR3. Germline V gene lookup returns CDR1 DFQATT and CDR2 SNEGSKA (reference sequence). The ends were cut back, 4 bases at V and 1 base at J, with 16 bases in the middle. CDR3 region: CSATDRDTINYGYTF. The CDR3 nucleotides are TGCAGTGCTACCGACCGGGACACAATTAACTATGGCTACACCTTC.

As to this clonotype: A read error may account for a junction end that differs from germline. This chain connects TRBV2 to TRBJ2-6; D assignment may be TRBD1 or TRBD2 (6 bases each). The CDR3 sequence is 13 residues long. Germline V gene lookup returns CDR1 SNHLY and CDR2 FYNNEI. In DNA, the CDR3 is TGTGCCAGCAGAGGAGGGGGGATCAACACTGAAGCTTTC. This gives the protein CASRGGGINTEAF.